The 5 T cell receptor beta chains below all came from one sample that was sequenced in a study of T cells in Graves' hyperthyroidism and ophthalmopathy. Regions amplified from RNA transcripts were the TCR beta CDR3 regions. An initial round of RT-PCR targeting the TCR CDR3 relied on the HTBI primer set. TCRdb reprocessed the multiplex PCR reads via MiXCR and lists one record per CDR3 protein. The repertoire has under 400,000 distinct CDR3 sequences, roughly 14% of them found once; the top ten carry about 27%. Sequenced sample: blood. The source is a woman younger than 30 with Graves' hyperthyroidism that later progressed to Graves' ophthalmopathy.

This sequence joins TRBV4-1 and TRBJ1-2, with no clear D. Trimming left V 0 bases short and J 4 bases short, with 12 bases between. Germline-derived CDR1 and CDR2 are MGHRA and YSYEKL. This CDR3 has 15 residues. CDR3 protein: CASSQDSGNSYGYTF. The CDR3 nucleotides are TGCGCCAGCAGCCAAGATTCGGGGAACAGCTATGGCTACACCTTC.

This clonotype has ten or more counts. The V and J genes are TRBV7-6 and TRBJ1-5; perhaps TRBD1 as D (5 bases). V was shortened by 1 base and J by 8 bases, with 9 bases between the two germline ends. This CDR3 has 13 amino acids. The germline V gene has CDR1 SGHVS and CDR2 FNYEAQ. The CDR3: CASSLGGGKPQHF. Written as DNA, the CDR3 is TGTGCCAGCAGCTTAGGTGGGGGTAAGCCCCAGCATTTT.

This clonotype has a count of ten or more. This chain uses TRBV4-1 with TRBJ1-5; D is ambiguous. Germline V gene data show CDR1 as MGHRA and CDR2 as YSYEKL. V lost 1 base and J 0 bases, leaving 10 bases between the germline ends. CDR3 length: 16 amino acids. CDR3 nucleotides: TGCGCCAGCAGCCAAGGGGTAGGAGTTAGCAATCAGCCCCAGCATTTT. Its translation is CASSQGVGVSNQPQHF.

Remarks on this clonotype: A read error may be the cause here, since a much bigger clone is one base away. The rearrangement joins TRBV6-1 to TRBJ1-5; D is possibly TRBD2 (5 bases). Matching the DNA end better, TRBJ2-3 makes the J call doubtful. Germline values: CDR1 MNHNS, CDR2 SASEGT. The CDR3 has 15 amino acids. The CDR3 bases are TGTGCCAGCAGAGACGGAGGATATAGCAATCAGCCCCAGTATTTT. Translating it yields CASRDGGYSNQPQYF.

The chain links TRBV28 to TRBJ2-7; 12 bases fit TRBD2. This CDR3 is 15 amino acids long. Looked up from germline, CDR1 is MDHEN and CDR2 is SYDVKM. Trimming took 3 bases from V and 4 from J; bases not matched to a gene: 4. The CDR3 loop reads CASSLLAGGMYEQYF. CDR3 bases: TGTGCCAGCAGTTTGCTAGCGGGAGGGATGTACGAGCAGTACTTC.